This TCR beta chain appears in the sequencing data of a study of cytomegalovirus exposure and HLA in healthy donors. Study details: Sequencing of 150 million to 200 million T cells in an earlier analysis found 95 million to 120 million unique TCR beta sequences. General observations from the study: Confirmation in vitro established that three CMV-associated chains were specific for CMV antigens. A later analysis linked a missense DCLRE1C variant to TCR beta V- and J-gene trimming.

As for this clone: Its antigen is not known.

13 Jbeta primers and 60 Vbeta primers were used for the PCR. Original methodology: Per a later analysis, the number of unique TCR beta chains was approximately 80 million, of which about 11 million were shared. The data were produced by immunoSEQ multiplex PCR, yet TCRdb's version contains in-frame clones alone and is incomplete. D and trimming come from the DNA, and the V and J calls and clone size come from that table. The table records around 100,000 clones, around 74% of them present only once. Germline CDR1 and CDR2: SGDLS and YYNGEE. V lost 4 bases to trimming and J lost 8 bases; unmatched junction nucleotides: 26. This CDR3 is built from 19 residues.

Sequenced sample: PBMCs. This rearrangement joins TRBV9 to TRBJ1-2; 7 nucleotides agree with TRBD1. The origin of this receptor is a woman aged 40 to 49 in good health and CMV-seronegative. CDR3 nucleotide sequence: TGTGCCAGCAGCCGACTCCAACTGAGACAGGGCAGGAGTTCGGACGGCTACACCTTC. Amino acids: CASSRLQLRQGRSSDGYTF.